This TCR beta chain derives from a study of blood T cell repertoires in COVID-19. Turning to the study itself: Sample material is recorded as cDNA or gDNA derived from T cells, B-cell-depleted T cells, or PBMCs.

This clone occurred a few times. J lost 1 base, V lost 4 bases, and 1 base had no gene match. This CDR3 spans 14 amino acids. Germline CDR1 MNHEY, CDR2 SVGAGI. Study members were between 18 and 89 years old and lived in around 24 US regions. Cohort allocation depended upon clinical history that participants reported. As processed by the authors: It was from reference gene primer amplification that nucleated cell counts were estimated. Clones were read by immunoSEQ multiplex PCR, and TCRdb kept only the in-frame ones, dropping some. V and J calls and clone size come straight from that table; D and trimming were deduced from the DNA. The sample lists about 310,000 clones, 90% occurring once.

This chain joins TRBV6-5 and TRBJ1-1; TRBD1 aligns across 9 bases. This sequence was found in a young woman with acute COVID-19. Sequences were obtained from PBMCs or T cells enriched from blood (not recorded which). The CDR3, as DNA: TGTGCCAGCAGTTCGGGACAGGGGAACACTGAAGCTTTCTTT. Its protein product is CASSSGQGNTEAFF.